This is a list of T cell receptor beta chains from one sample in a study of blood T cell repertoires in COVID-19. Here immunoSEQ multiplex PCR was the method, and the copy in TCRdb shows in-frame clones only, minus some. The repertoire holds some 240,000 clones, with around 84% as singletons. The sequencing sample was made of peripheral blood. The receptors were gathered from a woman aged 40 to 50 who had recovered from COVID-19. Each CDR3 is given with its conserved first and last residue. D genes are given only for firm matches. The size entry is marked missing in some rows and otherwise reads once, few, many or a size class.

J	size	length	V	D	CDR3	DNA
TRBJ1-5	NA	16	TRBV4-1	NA	CASSQTGGVGGQPQHF	TGCGCCAGCAGCCAAACGGGGGGGGTTGGGGGACAGCCCCAGCATTTT
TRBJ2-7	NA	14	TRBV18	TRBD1	CASSPRQGGYEQYF	TGTGCCAGCTCACCGAGACAGGGGGGCTACGAGCAGTACTTC
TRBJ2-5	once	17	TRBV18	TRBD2	CASSSRLAGARKETQYF	TGTGCCAGCTCATCCCGACTAGCGGGGGCCCGAAAAGAGACCCAGTACTTC
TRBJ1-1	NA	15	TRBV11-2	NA	CASSLNPTVNTEAFF	TGTGCCAGCAGCTTAAACCCGACAGTGAACACTGAAGCTTTCTTT
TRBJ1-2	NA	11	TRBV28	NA	CASSQNRVYTF	TGTGCCAGCAGCCAAAACAGGGTCTACACCTTC
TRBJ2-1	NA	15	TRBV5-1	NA	CASSLGGFSYNEQFF	TGCGCCAGCAGCTTGGGCGGATTCTCCTACAATGAGCAGTTCTTC
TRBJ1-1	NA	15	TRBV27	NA	CASSLSAGMNTEAFF	TGTGCCAGCAGTTTATCAGCAGGGATGAACACTGAAGCTTTCTTT
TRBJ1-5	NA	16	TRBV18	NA	CASSVGDIALRQPQHF	TGTGCCAGCTCCGTGGGGGACATCGCGCTTAGACAGCCCCAGCATTTT
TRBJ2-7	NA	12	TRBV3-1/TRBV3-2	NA	CASSQGRNEQYF	TGTGCCAGCAGCCAAGGCAGGAACGAGCAGTACTTC
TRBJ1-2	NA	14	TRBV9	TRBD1	CASSGQGASYGYTF	TGTGCCAGCAGCGGACAGGGGGCTTCCTATGGCTACACCTTC
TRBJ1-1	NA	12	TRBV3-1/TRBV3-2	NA	CASSPRGFEAFF	TGTGCCAGCAGCCCACGGGGATTCGAAGCTTTCTTT
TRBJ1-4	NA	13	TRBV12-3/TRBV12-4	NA	CASRENRVGKLFF	TGTGCCAGCAGGGAGAACAGGGTCGGGAAACTGTTTTTT
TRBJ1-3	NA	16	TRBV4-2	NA	CASSQAGGDGGNTIYF	TGTGCCAGCAGCCAAGCGGGGGGGGATGGTGGAAACACCATATATTTT
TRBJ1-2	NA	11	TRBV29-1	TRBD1	CSAGDSYGYTF	TGCAGCGCTGGGGACAGTTATGGCTACACCTTC
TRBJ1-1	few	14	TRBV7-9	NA	CASSAGGGRTEAFF	TGTGCCAGCAGCGCCGGGGGCGGGAGGACTGAAGCTTTCTTT
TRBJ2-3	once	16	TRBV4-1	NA	CASSQVGGHRTDTQYF	TGCGCCAGCAGCCAAGTGGGGGGTCACCGCACAGATACGCAGTATTTT
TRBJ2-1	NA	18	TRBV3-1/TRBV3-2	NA	CASSQTLGQKSSYNEQFF	TGTGCCAGCAGCCAGACCCTCGGACAGAAAAGCTCCTACAATGAGCAGTTCTTC
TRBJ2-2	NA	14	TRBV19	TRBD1	CATNRGRINGELFF	TGTGCCACAAACAGGGGGCGCATCAACGGGGAGCTGTTTTTT
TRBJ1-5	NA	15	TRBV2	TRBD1	CASSEGGQGYQPQHF	TGTGCCAGCAGTGAAGGTGGACAGGGATACCAGCCCCAGCATTTT
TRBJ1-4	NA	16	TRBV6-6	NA	CASSYFQGRANEKLFF	TGTGCCAGCAGTTACTTTCAGGGCCGGGCTAATGAAAAACTGTTTTTT
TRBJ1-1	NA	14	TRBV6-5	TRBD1	CASSLRQGDTEAFF	TGTGCCAGCAGTTTAAGACAGGGCGACACTGAAGCTTTCTTT
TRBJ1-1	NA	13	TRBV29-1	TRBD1	CSVRGTANTEAFF	TGCAGCGTGCGAGGGACAGCTAACACTGAAGCTTTCTTT
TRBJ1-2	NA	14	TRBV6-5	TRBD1	CASSHRGSYYGYTF	TGTGCCAGCAGTCACAGGGGTTCCTACTATGGCTACACCTTC
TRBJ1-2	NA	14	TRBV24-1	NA	CATSDPHTNYGYTF	TGTGCCACCAGTGACCCTCACACGAACTATGGCTACACCTTC
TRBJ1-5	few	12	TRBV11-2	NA	CASSTYNQPQHF	TGTGCCAGCAGCACTTACAATCAGCCCCAGCATTTT
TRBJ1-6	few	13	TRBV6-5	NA	CASRETNNSPLHF	TGTGCCAGCAGGGAGACGAATAATTCACCCCTCCACTTT
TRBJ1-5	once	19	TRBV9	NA	CASSVLPTSTRQSNQPQHF	TGTGCCAGCAGCGTACTTCCTACCTCTACCAGACAGAGCAATCAGCCCCAGCATTTT